The following is a T cell receptor (beta chain) sequence with its context. The sample comes from a study of T cell responses to AZD1222 COVID-19 vaccine. From germline, CDR1 is SGHDT and CDR2 YYEEEE. This CDR3 has 14 residues. Trimming took off 1 base at V and 5 bases at J, with 12 bases between the two ends. Produced via immunoSEQ multiplex PCR; TCRdb's table is partial and in-frame only. The data contain around 130,000 clones, approximately 94% of them seen just once; the ten biggest clones take up over 6.5%. The sample in question was peripheral blood, obtained on day 0 of AZD1222 vaccination. The chain uses TRBV5-6 and TRBJ1-1, with D hard to call. This sequence originates from an adult in good health. The CDR3 DNA follows: TGTGCCAGCAGCTTGACCGGGTTGCGAACTGAAGCTTTCTTT. As protein: CASSLTGLRTEAFF.